Below are 26 T cell receptor beta chains sequenced from a single sample in a study of identical twins. MiXCR was run by TCRdb on the 5' RACE reads, yielding one entry per CDR3 protein. The sample records about 570,000 distinct CDR3 sequences, nearly 10% being singletons. These sequences were also reported in another study, on yellow fever vaccine responses in identical twins.

The source material was PBMCs. Receptors originate from a woman between 18 and 30 years old in good health.

The rearrangement uses TRBV29-1 and TRBJ2-3; 7 positions agree with TRBD2. The CDR3 totals 13 residues. Per germline, CDR1 SQVTM and CDR2 ANQGSEA. J gave up 4 bases and V 3 bases, and 4 bases lay outside the gene matches. The CDR3 nucleotides read TGCAGCGTTGATCAGGGAGGGTCAGATACGCAGTATTTT. As protein: CSVDQGGSDTQYF.

This clonotype was detected many times. The rearrangement uses TRBV6-1 and TRBJ1-2; D uncertain. CDR1 MNHNS and CDR2 SASEGT come from the germline V gene. Trimming left V 6 bases short and J 2 bases short, with 10 bases between. This CDR3 is 13 amino acids long. CDR3 nucleotides: TGTGCCAGCAGCCTTACAAGAAACTATGGCTACACCTTC. Protein product: CASSLTRNYGYTF.

This clonotype was observed at least ten times. The CDR3 DNA sequence: TGCGCCAGCACCCCAGGTGATGGCTACACCTTC. Its translation: CASTPGDGYTF. This chain links TRBV10-2 with TRBJ1-2, with D unresolved. The V gene lost 7 bases and the J gene lost 6 bases, with 9 bases spanning the gap. The germline CDR1 and CDR2 sequences are WSHSY and SAAADI. The CDR3 consists of 11 residues.

This clonotype turned up a few times. The rearrangement joins TRBV7-9 to TRBJ2-5; TRBD1 matches 7 bases. From germline, CDR1 is SEHNR and CDR2 FQNEAQ (reference sequence). The trim removed 5 bases at V and 5 bases at J, leaving 11 bases unmatched. The CDR3 spans 15 residues. In DNA, the CDR3 is TGTGCCAGCAGCCCTAAGGGACAGTCCTCCGAGACCCAGTACTTC. This gives the protein CASSPKGQSSETQYF.

V gene TRBV9 combines with J gene TRBJ2-3; D call uncertain. V lost 0 bases and J lost 9, with 11 bases in between. This CDR3 is 13 amino acids long. Germline V gene lookup returns CDR1 SGDLS and CDR2 YYNGEE. The CDR3 loop reads CASSVDGFGTQYF. As DNA, the CDR3 is TGTGCCAGCAGCGTAGATGGTTTCGGGACGCAGTATTTT.

The sample holds many counts of this clonotype. The chain links TRBV27 to TRBJ1-3; D unresolved. CDR1 is MNHEY and CDR2 is SMNVEV in the germline V gene (reference sequence). The V gene lost 3 bases and the J gene lost 4 bases, with 10 bases spanning the gap. This CDR3 comprises 14 residues. CDR3 in amino acids: CASSFQFGGNTIYF. The CDR3 DNA sequence: TGTGCCAGCAGTTTTCAGTTTGGGGGAAACACCATATATTTT.

This CDR3 is CATSEQGWQPQHF. Written as DNA, the CDR3 is TGTGCCACCAGTGAACAGGGTTGGCAGCCCCAGCATTTT. The chain uses TRBV24-1 and TRBJ1-5; maybe TRBD1 (6 bases). Germline CDR1 KGHDR, CDR2 SFDVKD. The CDR3 runs 13 residues. V shed 4 bases and J shed 7 bases, with 10 bases lying between them.

This clonotype was recorded a few times. The chain employs TRBV5-1 and TRBJ2-7, with 11 bases identical to TRBD1. Germline lookup yields CDR1 SGHRS and CDR2 YFSETQ. This CDR3 region has 16 residues. Losses at the gene ends were 0 bases for V and 3 bases for J; bases not matched to a gene: 5. CDR3 sequence reads: CASSLAPGTGGYEQYF. The DNA for the CDR3 is TGCGCCAGCAGCTTGGCCCCCGGGACAGGGGGCTACGAGCAGTACTTC.

The chain carries TRBV12-3 or TRBV12-4 and TRBJ2-5; D not certain. Trimming removed 6 bases at V and 3 bases at J, with 11 bases between. The CDR3 covers 13 residues. The CDR3 region is CASRRVLEETQYF. The CDR3 DNA reads as TGTGCCAGCAGACGGGTTCTCGAAGAGACCCAGTACTTC.

CDR3: CASSGGLAGTRRFF. The DNA of the CDR3 is TGTGCCAGCAGCGGAGGACTAGCGGGGACCCGGAGGTTCTTC. The chain couples TRBV3-1 to TRBJ2-1; 12 bases match TRBD2. V shed 5 bases, J shed 15 bases, and the junction held 11 bases outside the gene matches. CDR3 length: 14 residues. CDR1 and CDR2 (germline): LGHDT, YNNKEL (reference sequence).

This clonotype was observed a few times. The chain is built from TRBV12-3 or TRBV12-4 and TRBJ2-7; D is perhaps TRBD1 (6 bases). This CDR3 is built from 14 residues. V lost 6 bases and J 0 bases, leaving 12 bases between the germline ends. DNA for the CDR3: TGTGCCAGCAGCCGGACAGACAGCTCCTACGAGCAGTACTTC. It specifies CASSRTDSSYEQYF.

This clonotype occurred a few times. The chain is built from TRBV2 and TRBJ2-7; D perhaps matches TRBD1 (6 bases). The germline CDR1 and CDR2 sequences are SNHLY and FYNNEI. The germline V and J ends were trimmed by 10 bases and 2 bases, with 12 bases remaining between them. The CDR3 sequence is 12 residues long. CDR3 loop: CANRGTPYEQYF. CDR3 nucleotide sequence: TGTGCCAACCGAGGGACACCCTACGAGCAGTACTTC.

This clonotype appeared a few times. The genes are TRBV27 and TRBJ2-7; D possibly corresponds to TRBD1 (6 bases). V was shortened by 6 bases and J by 0 bases, with 15 bases between the two germline ends. The germline V gene encodes CDR1 MNHEY and CDR2 SMNVEV (reference sequence). The CDR3 consists of 15 residues. The CDR3, as DNA: TGTGCCAGCAGCCTAGGACAGATAGTCTCCTACGAGCAGTACTTC. Translating gives CASSLGQIVSYEQYF.

This chain uses TRBV5-1 with TRBJ1-1; no definite D call. With 1 base removed from V and 2 bases from J, the gap between germline ends came to 9 bases. The CDR3 totals 14 residues. Germline CDR1 and CDR2: SGHRS and YFSETQ. CDR3 coding DNA: TGCGCCAGCAGCTTGTACGGGTTCAACACTGAAGCTTTCTTT. Amino acid sequence: CASSLYGFNTEAFF.

This clonotype has more than one count but fewer than ten. This chain uses TRBV29-1 with TRBJ2-1; weak D call: TRBD1 (6 bases). The CDR3 length is 14 residues. The V end was cut by 5 bases, the J end by 0 bases, with 11 bases between. The V gene's germline CDR1 is SQVTM and CDR2 ANQGSEA. The DNA of the CDR3 is TGCAGCGTTACCAGGGGTTCCTCCTACAATGAGCAGTTCTTC. This codes for CSVTRGSSYNEQFF.

The chain has TRBV6-1 and TRBJ1-1; unclear D gene. CDR1 and CDR2 (germline): MNHNS, SASEGT. This CDR3 contains 13 residues. V was pared by 7 bases and J by 0 bases, with 9 bases between. The CDR3 DNA is TGTGCCAGCATTGGGCTATTGAACACTGAAGCTTTCTTT. Protein: CASIGLLNTEAFF.

This chain connects TRBV27 to TRBJ2-1; D unresolved. V lost 3 bases and J 7 bases, leaving 7 bases between the germline ends. The CDR3 sequence is 12 residues long. The germline gives CDR1 MNHEY, CDR2 SMNVEV (reference sequence). CDR3 loop: CASSFWGNEQFF. The CDR3 DNA reads TGTGCCAGCAGTTTCTGGGGAAATGAGCAGTTCTTC.

In its sample, this clonotype was seen many times. The J gene is TRBJ1-2, the V gene TRBV27; tentatively, D is TRBD1 (5 bases). Trimming took 5 bases from V and 4 from J, leaving 14 bases between them. This CDR3 is built from 14 residues. CDR1 is MNHEY, CDR2 SMNVEV, per germline (reference sequence). Written as DNA, the CDR3 is TGTGCCAGCAGTGGTTCGGTCCAGGGCTATGGCTACACCTTC. Its translation: CASSGSVQGYGYTF.

This clonotype was recorded at least ten times. The chain couples TRBV12-3 or TRBV12-4 to TRBJ2-7, with 7 bases identical to TRBD2. The junction had 4 bases not matched to a gene; V was cut back by 3 bases and J by 2 bases. There are 14 residues in the CDR3. The CDR3 DNA reads as TGTGCCAGCAGTTTTGAGCGGGGCCCCTACGAGCAGTACTTC. Translated: CASSFERGPYEQYF.

This clonotype was detected only a few times. The genes are TRBV7-2 and TRBJ2-1; 8 bases map to TRBD2. Looked up from germline, CDR1 is SGHTA and CDR2 is FQGNSA. The V gene end was trimmed by 7 bases and the J gene end by 7 bases; junction bases not matched to a gene: 18. The CDR3 spans 17 residues. The CDR3 here is CASTGGTSGSLNNEQFF. The DNA of the CDR3 is TGTGCCAGCACGGGGGGGACCAGCGGGAGTCTGAATAATGAGCAGTTCTTC.

V usage is TRBV7-3 and J usage is TRBJ2-6; 8 bases fit TRBD1. The CDR3 has 20 amino acids. V was clipped by 4 bases and J by 0 bases; unmatched bases: 14. The germline V gene has CDR1 SGHTA and CDR2 FQGTGA. CDR3 DNA: TGTGCCAGCAGCTCCCAGGGACAGGTCCGTAGTGGCTCTGGGGCCAACGTCCTGACTTTC. Translation: CASSSQGQVRSGSGANVLTF.

The chain carries TRBV4-2 and TRBJ1-6; D remains ambiguous. Trimming shortened V by 6 bases and J by 13 bases, and 19 bases separated the two germline ends. Looked up from germline, CDR1 is LGHNA and CDR2 is YNFKEQ. The CDR3 is 14 amino acids. CDR3 sequence: CASRANGVSLPLHF. CDR3 nucleotide sequence: TGTGCCAGCAGAGCCAATGGAGTCAGCCTTCCCCTCCACTTT.

This clonotype came up a few times. The genes are TRBV28 and TRBJ2-7, with 7 bases lining up with TRBD1. The J segment lost 3 bases and the V segment lost 6 bases, leaving 8 bases of the junction unmatched. CDR3 length equals 14 residues. Looked up from germline, CDR1 is MDHEN and CDR2 is SYDVKM. The CDR3 coding sequence is TGTGCCAGCAGGGTACGGGACAGATTCTACGAGCAGTACTTC. Translated: CASRVRDRFYEQYF.

V is TRBV6-2 or TRBV6-3 and J is TRBJ2-1; maybe TRBD2 (5 bases). The CDR3 length is 13 residues. Trimming took off 8 bases at V and 7 bases at J, with 15 bases between the two ends. Germline V CDR1 and CDR2: MNHEY, SVGEGT. CDR3: CASLRGTGNEQFF. In DNA, the CDR3 is TGTGCCAGCCTACGAGGTACGGGGAATGAGCAGTTCTTC.

Comments on this clonotype: One end of the junction is discordant with germline, which a read error may explain. The rearrangement joins TRBV6-2 or TRBV6-3 to TRBJ2-1; 12 bases are shared with TRBD2. There are 16 residues in the CDR3. The V gene's germline CDR1 is MNHEY and CDR2 SVGEGT. The CDR3 protein is CARSYGLAGGYNEQFF. CDR3 DNA sequence: TGTGCCAGAAGTTACGGGCTAGCGGGAGGGTACAATGAGCAGTTCTTC.

This clonotype was observed a few times. The V and J genes are TRBV10-2 and TRBJ2-5; 7 positions agree with TRBD2. The germline gives CDR1 WSHSY, CDR2 SAAADI. V was pared by 3 bases and J by 7 bases, with 8 bases of the junction left unmatched. This CDR3 has 14 residues. The CDR3 DNA reads as TGCGCCAGCAGTGACCCCGGACTAGTGGGGACCCAGTACTTC. This sequence encodes CASSDPGLVGTQYF.